These 7 T cell receptor beta chains were sequenced from one sample in a study of response to subunit inactivated influenza vaccine. One entry per CDR3 protein, called by TCRdb with MiXCR from the RT-PCR reads. The data show fewer than 700,000 distinct CDR3 sequences, with over 10% seen just once and around 14% held by the top ten. Here the sequenced sample was PBMCs from blood, taken roughly 47 days after vaccination. The source of these receptors is a man over 45 who received an inactivated influenza vaccine.

The chain links TRBV15 to TRBJ1-5; D not certain. Trimming shortened V by 6 bases and J by 2 bases, and 11 bases separated the two germline ends. The CDR3 runs 14 residues. Germline V CDR1 and CDR2: LNHNV, YYDKDF (reference sequence). CDR3: CATRDPGRNQPQHF. The DNA for the CDR3 is TGTGCCACCAGGGACCCGGGCCGCAATCAGCCCCAGCATTTT.

This clonotype came up a few times. The J gene is TRBJ2-6, the V gene TRBV9; no firm D call. Germline V gives CDR1 SGDLS, CDR2 YYNGEE. The CDR3 is 15 residues long. Deletions cut 4 bases from V and 1 base from J, with 9 bases between. DNA for the CDR3: TGTGCCAGCAGCAATTACAATTCTGGGGCCAACGTCCTGACTTTC. Translated: CASSNYNSGANVLTF. Drawing the rest from reference TRBV9 and TRBJ2-6, the complete variable domain is DSGVTQTPKHLITATGQRVTLRCSPRSGDLSVYWYQQSLDQGLQFLIQYYNGEERAKGNILERFSAQQFPDLHSELNLSSLELGDSALYFCASSNYNSGANVLTFGAGSRLTVL.

This clonotype has only a few counts. The genes are TRBV6-5 and TRBJ2-1, with 11 bases fitting TRBD2. V was pared by 2 bases and J by 4 bases, with 7 bases of the junction left unmatched. Germline assignment: CDR1 MNHEY and CDR2 SVGAGI. The CDR3 loop spans 17 amino acids. The CDR3 loop reads CASSYARLAGPYNEQFF. The CDR3 DNA follows: TGTGCCAGCAGTTACGCCAGACTAGCGGGACCGTACAATGAGCAGTTCTTC.

This clonotype has more than one count but fewer than ten. The chain is built from TRBV5-1 and TRBJ2-6; 7 bases are a match to TRBD1. This CDR3 spans 20 amino acids. The V gene's germline CDR1 is SGHRS and CDR2 YFSETQ. The ends lost 4 bases at V and 2 bases at J; junction bases unmatched: 18. CDR3: CASSPRYIGQEPTGANVLTF. As DNA, the CDR3 is TGCGCCAGCAGCCCCCGATATATTGGACAGGAACCGACTGGGGCCAACGTCCTGACTTTC.

This clonotype was seen a handful of times. The rearrangement uses TRBV20-1 and TRBJ1-1, with no clear D. The CDR3 runs 15 residues. The V gene lost 2 bases and the J gene lost 1 base, with 14 bases spanning the gap. Germline CDR1 and CDR2: DFQATT and SNEGSKA (reference sequence). CDR3 coding DNA: TGCAGTGCTAGAAGGCAAACACTCGCGAACACTGAAGCTTTCTTT. Translation gives CSARRQTLANTEAFF.

This chain connects TRBV27 to TRBJ1-3; 9 nucleotides agree with TRBD1. The germline V gene has CDR1 MNHEY and CDR2 SMNVEV (reference sequence). With V trimmed by 6 bases and J by 4 bases, 7 bases remained unmatched. CDR3 length: 15 residues. The CDR3: CASRGGQGQGNTIYF. The DNA for the CDR3 is TGTGCCAGCAGGGGCGGACAGGGGCAAGGAAACACCATATATTTT.

This clonotype has a count of ten or more. This rearrangement joins TRBV20-1 to TRBJ1-2; no reliable D call. Germline loops: CDR1 DFQATT, CDR2 SNEGSKA (reference sequence). This CDR3 contains 11 residues. DNA for the CDR3: TGCAGGGCGAACGACGGCTATGGCTACACCTTC. Translated: CRANDGYGYTF.